The next 9 T cell receptor beta chains were all read from a single sample in a study of T cells after yellow fever vaccination. TCRdb reanalysed the 5' RACE reads using MiXCR and keeps one entry per CDR3 protein. This sample has about 300,000 distinct CDR3 sequences, with 7.5% to 9% found just once. The material was CD4+ T cells sorted from PBMCs, obtained 5 days after the yellow fever booster vaccination. The source of these receptors is a man between 18 and 35 years old who received the YFV17D yellow fever vaccine.

This clonotype showed up just a few times. The chain couples TRBV6-5 to TRBJ1-5, with D hard to call. The CDR3 sequence is 16 residues long. V lost 5 bases and J 11 bases, leaving 25 bases between the germline ends. Germline CDR1 MNHEY, CDR2 SVGAGI. The CDR3 DNA sequence: TGTGCCAGCAGTAGAACCGGGAGTGGACCCAGGCAGGCCCAGCATTTT. It yields the protein CASSRTGSGPRQAQHF.

For this clonotype: The junction shows a germline mismatch at one end, possibly a read error. The chain links TRBV20-1 to TRBJ2-6; the D call may be TRBD1 or TRBD2 (5 bases each). The V gene's germline CDR1 is DFQATT and CDR2 SNEGSKA (reference sequence). This CDR3 region has 14 residues. CDR3 in DNA: TGCAGTGCTAGAGGACGGTCTGGGGGCAACGTCCTGACTTTC. Protein sequence: CSARGRSGGNVLTF.

The chain is built from TRBV6-2 or TRBV6-3 and TRBJ2-1, with D hard to call. Trimming took 7 bases from V and 4 from J, leaving 5 bases between them. The CDR3 sequence is 11 residues long. Germline V lookup: CDR1 MNHEY, CDR2 SVGEGT. The CDR3 DNA follows: TGTGCCAGCACCCAGTACAATGAGCAGTTCTTC. Protein: CASTQYNEQFF.

This clonotype has just a few counts. V gene TRBV7-9 combines with J gene TRBJ1-4; D perhaps matches TRBD1 (5 bases). CDR1 and CDR2 (germline): SEHNR, FQNEAQ (reference sequence). CDR3 length equals 14 residues. Trimming cost V 5 bases and J 3 bases, with 10 bases left between them. The CDR3 reads CASSLMTANEKLFF. The CDR3 DNA sequence: TGTGCCAGCAGCCTAATGACAGCTAATGAAAAACTGTTTTTT.

This clonotype was observed at least ten times. This sequence joins TRBV1 and TRBJ2-2; the listed D gene, TRBD2, was not tested against the DNA. TRBV1 is recorded as a pseudogene. The CDR3 spans 19 residues. The CDR3 nucleotides read TGCACCAGCAGCCCAGGTCCCGGGACTAGCGGGGGGGCCGGCGGGGAGCTGTTTTTT. This gives the protein CTSSPGPGTSGGAGGELFF.

This clonotype came up a few times. The chain links TRBV18 to TRBJ2-6; D may correspond to TRBD1 or TRBD2 (5 bases each). There are 16 residues in the CDR3. V dropped 1 base and J dropped 2 bases, with 9 bases sitting between them. CDR1 and CDR2 from the germline V gene are KGHSH and LQKENI. CDR3 coding DNA: TGTGCCAGCTCACCACAGGGGAGCACTGGGGCCAACGTCCTGACTTTC. Translated, it gives CASSPQGSTGANVLTF. Together with reference TRBV18 and TRBJ2-6, the CDR3 gives the full variable domain: NAGVMQNPRHLVRRRGQEARLRCSPMKGHSHVYWYRQLPEEGLKFMVYLQKENIIDESGMPKERFSAEFPKEGPSILRIQQVVRGDSAAYFCASSPQGSTGANVLTFGAGSRLTVL.

The chain has TRBV24-1 and TRBJ2-1, with no clear D. The CDR3 is made up of 14 amino acids. CDR1 is KGHDR and CDR2 is SFDVKD in the germline V gene. V dropped 9 bases and J dropped 6 bases, with 17 bases sitting between them. This chain's CDR3 is CATGNPGAPNEQFF. The DNA of the CDR3 is TGTGCCACCGGAAACCCAGGCGCCCCCAATGAGCAGTTCTTC.

There are a few counts of this clonotype. The J gene is TRBJ2-7, the V gene TRBV2; D may correspond to TRBD1 or TRBD2 (5 bases each). V lost 4 bases and J lost 5, with 15 bases in between. Germline V gives CDR1 SNHLY, CDR2 FYNNEI. The CDR3 sequence is 14 residues long. The CDR3 reads CASSGLMGVHEQYF. The CDR3 region has the DNA TGTGCCAGCAGTGGACTAATGGGGGTGCACGAGCAGTACTTC.

The CDR3 coding sequence is TGTGCCAGCAGCTTGAGGGCGGGGGAGCGCGGGGAGCTGTTTTTT. Protein product: CASSLRAGERGELFF. This chain links TRBV7-2 with TRBJ2-2, with 7 bases identical to TRBD2. Trimming took 3 bases from V and 7 from J; bases not matched to a gene: 8. Germline V gene lookup returns CDR1 SGHTA and CDR2 FQGNSA. This CDR3 contains 15 residues.